This TCR beta chain originates from a study of response to subunit inactivated influenza vaccine. Findings of the study overall: The authors suggested that every seasonal influenza vaccination recruits few new T cells.

As regards this clonotype: Its antigen is still unknown.

With V trimmed by 4 bases and J by 5 bases, 10 bases remained unmatched. The length of the CDR3 is 15 residues. Germline CDR1 and CDR2: MGHRA and YSYEKL. TCRdb fed the RT-PCR reads into MiXCR, producing one record per CDR3 protein. The repertoire holds about 530,000 distinct CDR3 sequences, with 12% as singletons. This TCR was recovered from a man in his forties or fifties who received an inactivated influenza vaccine. This material consisted of PBMCs from blood, taken on the day of vaccination. The chain is built from TRBV4-1 and TRBJ2-5, with TRBD1 matching over 7 bases. The CDR3 loop reads CASSRTEGGTETQYF. The CDR3 region has the DNA TGCGCCAGCAGCCGAACGGAAGGGGGCACGGAGACCCAGTACTTC.